This is a list of T cell receptor beta chains from one sample in a study of T cell responses to AZD1222 COVID-19 vaccine. Assay: immunoSEQ multiplex PCR; the TCRdb copy retains only in-frame clones and omits some. The data contain more than 95,000 clones, 89% of them singletons. Sample: peripheral blood, taken 28 days after the second AZD1222 dose. All receptors come from an adult who received the AZD1222 COVID-19 vaccine. CDR3s include the opening cysteine and the closing phenylalanine or tryptophan. Fields, in order: V gene, J gene, clone size, D gene, CDR3 protein, CDR3 DNA. The D gene is left open where the match is weak. Only some rows state a clone size, as once, few, many or a class for expanded clones.

TRBV5-4	TRBJ2-2	-	TRBD2	CAGSSTSGATGELFF	TGTGCCGGGTCCTCGACTAGCGGGGCCACCGGGGAGCTGTTTTTT
TRBV25-1	TRBJ2-7	-	-	CASSVIYEQYF	TGTGCCAGCAGTGTAATTTACGAGCAGTACTTC
TRBV18	TRBJ2-3	-	-	CASSPVGTTDTQYF	TGTGCCAGCTCACCAGTGGGGACAACAGATACGCAGTATTTT
TRBV5-1	TRBJ2-6	-	TRBD1	CASSTGQGASGANVLTF	TGCGCCAGCAGTACGGGACAGGGGGCGTCTGGGGCCAACGTCCTGACTTTC
TRBV28	TRBJ1-5	once	-	CASSENQGFNNQPQHF	TGTGCCAGCAGCGAAAATCAGGGTTTTAACAATCAGCCCCAGCATTTT
TRBV10-1	TRBJ2-7	once	-	CASSAGSSYEQYF	TGCGCCAGCAGTGCCGGCAGTTCCTACGAGCAGTACTTC
TRBV9	TRBJ2-3	-	-	CASSAGSRGTDTQYF	TGTGCCAGCAGCGCCGGGAGTAGGGGCACAGATACGCAGTATTTT
TRBV21-1	TRBJ1-5	-	-	CASSKAPGTDDKQSNQPQHF	TGTGCCAGCAGCAAAGCGCCGGGGACAGATGACAAACAAAGCAATCAGCCCCAGCATTTT
TRBV11-3	TRBJ2-1	-	TRBD2	CASSLAAMGEGPTGEQFF	TGTGCCAGCAGCTTAGCCGCTATGGGGGAGGGGCCTACAGGTGAGCAGTTCTTC
TRBV12-5	TRBJ1-1	-	TRBD1	CASGRQGNTEAFF	TGTGCTAGTGGACGACAGGGGAACACTGAAGCTTTCTTT
TRBV3-1/TRBV3-2	TRBJ2-1	-	-	CASSQVSPDSTLLYNEQFF	TGTGCCAGCAGCCAAGTAAGCCCGGACTCCACTCTTCTCTACAATGAGCAGTTCTTC
TRBV9	TRBJ2-4	-	TRBD1	CASSGDSREIQYF	TGTGCCAGCAGCGGGGACAGCCGGGAAATTCAGTACTTC
TRBV12-3/TRBV12-4	TRBJ1-1	once	-	CASSRDSEAFF	TGTGCCAGCAGCCGAGACAGTGAAGCTTTCTTT
TRBV30	TRBJ1-3	-	-	CAWSVDPNTIYF	TGTGCCTGGAGTGTGGACCCAAACACCATATATTTT
TRBV12-3/TRBV12-4	TRBJ1-1	-	-	CASNLNGNTEAFF	TGTGCCAGCAACCTAAACGGGAACACTGAAGCTTTCTTT
TRBV5-1	TRBJ1-1	-	-	CASSVGVWSVDTEAFF	TGCGCCAGCAGCGTGGGGGTCTGGTCAGTGGACACTGAAGCTTTCTTT
TRBV5-1	TRBJ2-7	-	TRBD1	CASSFQGAPYEQYF	TGCGCCAGCAGCTTTCAGGGGGCCCCCTACGAGCAGTACTTC
TRBV5-4	TRBJ1-3	-	-	CASSPWGGLNTIYF	TGTGCCAGCAGCCCATGGGGAGGTTTAAACACCATATATTTT
TRBV18	TRBJ2-7	-	-	CASSPNQREQYF	TGTGCCAGCTCACCAAACCAGCGGGAGCAGTACTTC
TRBV29-1	TRBJ1-5	-	-	CSVGDYSNQPQHF	TGCAGCGTGGGGGATTATAGCAATCAGCCCCAGCATTTT
TRBV5-1	TRBJ2-5	-	-	CASSLVSSQTTPAQYF	TGCGCCAGCAGCTTGGTGTCTAGCCAGACTACCCCAGCCCAGTACTTC
TRBV25-1	TRBJ2-2	few	TRBD2	CASSDPGTSGSRTGELFF	TGTGCCAGCAGTGACCCCGGGACTAGCGGGAGTAGGACCGGGGAGCTGTTTTTT
TRBV18	TRBJ2-7	once	TRBD2	CASSPSLAGGTYEQYF	TGTGCCAGCTCACCCTCGCTGGCGGGAGGGACTTACGAGCAGTACTTC
TRBV10-2	TRBJ1-6	-	-	CASSEAGGRSPLHF	TGCGCCAGCAGTGAGGCGGGGGGACGTTCACCCCTCCACTTT
TRBV6-4	TRBJ2-1	-	TRBD2	CASSFLRREEHNEQFF	TGTGCCAGCAGCTTTCTGCGGCGGGAGGAACACAATGAGCAGTTCTTC
TRBV29-1	TRBJ2-7	-	TRBD2	CSVGRGGLAGFWAHEQYF	TGCAGCGTGGGTCGGGGCGGGCTAGCGGGATTTTGGGCGCACGAGCAGTACTTC
TRBV18	TRBJ2-7	-	TRBD1	CASSPPDRDRGRTSLEQYF	TGTGCCAGCTCACCACCGGACCGGGACAGGGGGCGGACTAGCCTCGAGCAGTACTTC
TRBV3-1/TRBV3-2	TRBJ2-3	-	TRBD2	CASSQGLAGGTDTQYF	TGTGCCAGCAGCCAAGGGCTAGCGGGAGGTACAGATACGCAGTATTTT
TRBV19	TRBJ1-5	-	-	CASSLRPGQRIGNQPQHF	TGTGCCAGTAGTCTCAGGCCGGGACAAAGGATAGGCAATCAGCCCCAGCATTTT
TRBV7-9	TRBJ2-5	-	-	CASSTAYQETQYF	TGTGCCAGCAGTACCGCGTACCAAGAGACCCAGTACTTC
TRBV29-1	TRBJ1-1	-	-	CSVDGGRRTEAFF	TGCAGCGTTGATGGGGGGAGGCGGACTGAAGCTTTCTTT
TRBV19	TRBJ2-1	-	TRBD2	CASSGRMGYNEQFF	TGTGCCAGTAGCGGGAGGATGGGCTACAATGAGCAGTTCTTC
TRBV29-1	TRBJ2-2	-	-	CSVTTRDRSSGELFF	TGCAGCGTGACAACGCGGGACAGATCATCCGGGGAGCTGTTTTTT
TRBV7-9	TRBJ1-4	-	-	CASSLRETNEKLFF	TGTGCCAGCAGCTTAAGGGAGACTAATGAAAAACTGTTTTTT
TRBV21-1	TRBJ2-2	-	-	CASSKRGGGLKFSNTGELFF	TGTGCCAGCAGCAAGCGGGGAGGGGGACTAAAATTTTCGAACACCGGGGAGCTGTTTTTT
TRBV10-2	TRBJ1-5	-	-	CASSESGTANQPQHF	TGCGCCAGCAGTGAGTCTGGTACAGCCAATCAGCCCCAGCATTTT
TRBV7-2	TRBJ2-5	-	-	CASSLALNQETQYF	TGTGCCAGCAGCTTAGCGCTCAACCAAGAGACCCAGTACTTC
TRBV19	TRBJ2-7	-	-	CASSIDPRGVYEQYF	TGTGCCAGTAGTATAGATCCAAGAGGGGTATACGAGCAGTACTTC
TRBV27	TRBJ2-1	-	-	CASSLFGGDEQFF	TGTGCCAGCAGTTTATTCGGGGGCGATGAGCAGTTCTTC
TRBV7-9	TRBJ1-1	-	TRBD1	CASSLEGQLNTEAFF	TGTGCCAGCAGCTTAGAGGGACAGTTAAACACTGAAGCTTTCTTT
TRBV7-9	TRBJ1-3	-	-	CASSLRQSGNTIYF	TGTGCCAGCAGCTTACGACAGTCTGGAAACACCATATATTTT
TRBV28	TRBJ1-2	once	-	CASSLWFFSGYGYTF	TGTGCCAGCAGTTTATGGTTCTTTAGTGGCTATGGCTACACCTTC
TRBV10-3	TRBJ2-7	-	TRBD2	CAISPGGSSYEQYF	TGTGCCATCTCGCCGGGGGGGAGCTCCTACGAGCAGTACTTC
TRBV19	TRBJ2-3	-	-	CASSSRGSRRDTQYF	TGTGCCAGTAGTTCCCGAGGGAGTCGAAGGGATACGCAGTATTTT
TRBV10-3	TRBJ2-6	-	TRBD1	CAISASGQGARGANVLTF	TGTGCCATCAGTGCCTCCGGACAGGGGGCAAGAGGGGCCAACGTCCTGACTTTC
TRBV6-5	TRBJ1-1	once	TRBD1	CASSPLQGANTEAFF	TGTGCCAGCAGTCCACTACAGGGGGCCAATACTGAAGCTTTCTTT
TRBV5-1	TRBJ2-3	-	-	CASSLGSSTDTQYF	TGCGCCAGCAGCTTGGGCAGTAGCACAGATACGCAGTATTTT
TRBV7-8	TRBJ2-3	few	-	CASSPTRWGTDTQYF	TGTGCCAGCAGCCCCACTAGGTGGGGCACAGATACGCAGTATTTT
TRBV28	TRBJ1-1	-	TRBD1	CASSSGTGGKAFF	TGTGCCAGCAGTTCCGGGACAGGTGGTAAAGCTTTCTTT
TRBV3-1/TRBV3-2	TRBJ2-1	-	-	CASSHYRGTQHNEQFF	TGTGCCAGCAGCCATTACCGCGGGACTCAACACAATGAGCAGTTCTTC
TRBV28	TRBJ2-7	-	-	CASGAVDFSTYEQYF	TGTGCCAGCGGTGCAGTGGACTTCTCCACCTACGAGCAGTACTTC
TRBV2	TRBJ2-1	-	-	CASILEDALNEQFF	TGTGCCAGCATCCTAGAGGATGCGTTGAATGAGCAGTTCTTC
TRBV7-2	TRBJ2-7	once	TRBD1	CASSWDRGQYEQYF	TGTGCCAGCAGCTGGGACAGGGGGCAGTACGAGCAGTACTTC
TRBV5-6	TRBJ2-7	-	-	CASSSSGVEQYF	TGTGCCAGCAGCTCTTCAGGGGTAGAGCAGTACTTC
TRBV18	TRBJ1-5	-	-	CASSLPGRGSNQPQHF	TGTGCCAGCTCACTACCGGGCAGGGGTAGCAATCAGCCCCAGCATTTT
TRBV5-5	TRBJ2-7	-	-	CASSLEGHEQYF	TGTGCCAGCAGCTTGGAGGGGCACGAGCAGTACTTC
TRBV19	TRBJ1-1	-	-	CASRNRANTEAFF	TGTGCCAGTAGAAACAGAGCAAACACTGAAGCTTTCTTT